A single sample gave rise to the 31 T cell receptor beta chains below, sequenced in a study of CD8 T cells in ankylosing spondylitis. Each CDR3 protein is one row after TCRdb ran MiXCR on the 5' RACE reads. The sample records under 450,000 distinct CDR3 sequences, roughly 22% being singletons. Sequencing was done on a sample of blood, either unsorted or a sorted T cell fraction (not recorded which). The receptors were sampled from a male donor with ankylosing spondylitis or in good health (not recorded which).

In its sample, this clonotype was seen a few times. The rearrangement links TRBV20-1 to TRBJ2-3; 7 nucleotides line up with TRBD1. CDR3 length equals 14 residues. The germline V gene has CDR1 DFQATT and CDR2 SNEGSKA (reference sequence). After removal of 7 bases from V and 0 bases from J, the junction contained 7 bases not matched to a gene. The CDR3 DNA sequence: TGCAGTGGGAAAGGACAGGAGAGCACAGATACGCAGTATTTT. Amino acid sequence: CSGKGQESTDTQYF.

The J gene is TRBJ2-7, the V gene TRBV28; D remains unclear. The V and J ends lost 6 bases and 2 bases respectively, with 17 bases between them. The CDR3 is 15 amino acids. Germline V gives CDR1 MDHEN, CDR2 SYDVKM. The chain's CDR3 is CASSPDVRATYEQYF. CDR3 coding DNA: TGTGCCAGCAGCCCGGACGTACGCGCCACCTACGAGCAGTACTTC.

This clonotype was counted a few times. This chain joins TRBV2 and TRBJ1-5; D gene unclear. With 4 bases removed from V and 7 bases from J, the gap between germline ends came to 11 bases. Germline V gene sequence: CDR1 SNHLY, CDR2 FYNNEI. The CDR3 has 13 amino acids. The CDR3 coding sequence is TGTGCCAGCAGTGCGGCAGGAGGGCAGCCCCAGCATTTT. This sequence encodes CASSAAGGQPQHF.

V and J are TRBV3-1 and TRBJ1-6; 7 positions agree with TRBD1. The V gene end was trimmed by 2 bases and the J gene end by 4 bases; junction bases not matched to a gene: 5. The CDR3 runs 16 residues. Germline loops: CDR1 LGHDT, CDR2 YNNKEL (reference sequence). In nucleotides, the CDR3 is TGTGCCAGCAGCCAAACCGGGACAGCGTATAATTCACCCCTCCACTTT. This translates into CASSQTGTAYNSPLHF.

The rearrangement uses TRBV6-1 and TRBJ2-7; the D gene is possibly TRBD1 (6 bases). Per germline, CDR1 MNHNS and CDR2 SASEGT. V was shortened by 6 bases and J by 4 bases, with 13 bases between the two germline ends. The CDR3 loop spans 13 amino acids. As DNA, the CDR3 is TGTGCCAGCAGAACAGGGTTGAATTACGAGCAGTACTTC. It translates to CASRTGLNYEQYF.

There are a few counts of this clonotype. CDR3 DNA: TGCGCCAGCAGAAAGGTCCCGGGACAGGGCTATGAGCAGTTCTTC. Translated: CASRKVPGQGYEQFF. The chain uses TRBV5-1 and TRBJ2-1; the match to TRBD1 covers 9 bases. This CDR3 contains 15 residues. The V gene's germline CDR1 is SGHRS and CDR2 YFSETQ. J lost 8 bases, V lost 5 bases, and 11 bases had no gene match.

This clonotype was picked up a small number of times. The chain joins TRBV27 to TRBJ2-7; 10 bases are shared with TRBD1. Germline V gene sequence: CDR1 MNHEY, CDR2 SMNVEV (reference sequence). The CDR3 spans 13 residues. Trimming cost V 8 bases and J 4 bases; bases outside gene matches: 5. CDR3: CASATDRGYEQYF. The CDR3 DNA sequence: TGTGCCAGCGCCACGGACAGGGGGTACGAGCAGTACTTC.

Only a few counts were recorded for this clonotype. CDR3: CAWSSQGNEQFF. Here the CDR3 DNA reads TGTGCCTGGAGTTCTCAGGGAAATGAGCAGTTCTTC. The rearrangement links TRBV30 to TRBJ2-1, with D perhaps TRBD1 (5 bases). This CDR3 has 12 amino acids. Trimming shortened V by 2 bases and J by 7 bases, and 9 bases separated the two germline ends. CDR1 and CDR2 (germline): GTSNPN, SVGIG (reference sequence).

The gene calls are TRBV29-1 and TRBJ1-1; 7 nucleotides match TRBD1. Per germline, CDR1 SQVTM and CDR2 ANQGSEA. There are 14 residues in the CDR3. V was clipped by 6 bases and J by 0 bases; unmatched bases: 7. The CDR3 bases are TGCAGCGTCCGGGGGGACAGCTTGAACACTGAAGCTTTCTTT. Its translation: CSVRGDSLNTEAFF.

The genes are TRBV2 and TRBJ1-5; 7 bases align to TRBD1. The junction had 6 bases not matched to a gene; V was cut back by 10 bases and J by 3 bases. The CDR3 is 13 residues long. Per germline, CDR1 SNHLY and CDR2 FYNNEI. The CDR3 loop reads CAITTGNNQPQHF. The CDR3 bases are TGTGCCATAACGACAGGGAACAATCAGCCCCAGCATTTT.

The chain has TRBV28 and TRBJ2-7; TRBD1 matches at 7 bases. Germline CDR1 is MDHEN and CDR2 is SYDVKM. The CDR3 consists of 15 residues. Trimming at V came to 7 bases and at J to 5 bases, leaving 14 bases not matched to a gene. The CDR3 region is CASTSLDRERDEQYF. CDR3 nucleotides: TGTGCCAGCACCTCCCTAGACAGGGAACGAGACGAGCAGTACTTC.

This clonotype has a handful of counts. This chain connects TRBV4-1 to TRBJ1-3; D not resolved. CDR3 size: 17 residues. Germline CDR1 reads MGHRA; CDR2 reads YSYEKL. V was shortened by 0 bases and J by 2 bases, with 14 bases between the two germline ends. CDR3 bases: TGCGCCAGCAGCCAAGATTTCCCCAGGAGGACTGGAAACACCATATATTTT. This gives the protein CASSQDFPRRTGNTIYF.

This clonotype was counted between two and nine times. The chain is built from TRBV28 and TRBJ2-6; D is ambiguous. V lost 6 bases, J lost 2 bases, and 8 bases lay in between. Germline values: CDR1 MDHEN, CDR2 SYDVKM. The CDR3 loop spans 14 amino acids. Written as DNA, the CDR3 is TGTGCCAGCAGCGATCTTGCTGGGGCCAACGTCCTGACTTTC. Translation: CASSDLAGANVLTF.

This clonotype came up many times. The CDR3 protein is CASSFATYEQYF. CDR3 sequence (DNA): TGTGCCAGCAGCTTTGCCACCTACGAGCAGTACTTC. The V and J genes are TRBV12-3 or TRBV12-4 and TRBJ2-7; no reliable D call. CDR3 length equals 12 residues. Trimming took off 6 bases at V and 2 bases at J, with 8 bases between the two ends.

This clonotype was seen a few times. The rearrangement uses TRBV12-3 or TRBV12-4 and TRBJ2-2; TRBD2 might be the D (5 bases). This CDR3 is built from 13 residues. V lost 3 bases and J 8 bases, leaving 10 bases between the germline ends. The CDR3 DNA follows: TGTGCCAGCAGTTTCGGTTCGGGAGGGGAGCTGTTTTTT. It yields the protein CASSFGSGGELFF.

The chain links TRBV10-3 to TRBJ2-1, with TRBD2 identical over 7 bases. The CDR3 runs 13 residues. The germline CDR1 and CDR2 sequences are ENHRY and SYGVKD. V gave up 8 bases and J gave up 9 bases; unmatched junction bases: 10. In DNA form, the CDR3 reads TGTGCCATCCCACCGAGCGGGGTGATTGAGCAGTTCTTC. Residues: CAIPPSGVIEQFF.

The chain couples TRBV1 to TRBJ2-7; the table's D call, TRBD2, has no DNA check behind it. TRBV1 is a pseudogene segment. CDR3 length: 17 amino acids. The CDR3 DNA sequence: TGCACCAGCAGCCAAGATAAGTTCGGACTGGGAGGTTGGGAGCAGTACTTC. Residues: CTSSQDKFGLGGWEQYF.

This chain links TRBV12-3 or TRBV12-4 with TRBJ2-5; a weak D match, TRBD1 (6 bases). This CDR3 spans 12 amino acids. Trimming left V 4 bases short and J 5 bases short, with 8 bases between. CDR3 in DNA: TGTGCCAGCAGTTCGGGACACGAGACCCAGTACTTC. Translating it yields CASSSGHETQYF.

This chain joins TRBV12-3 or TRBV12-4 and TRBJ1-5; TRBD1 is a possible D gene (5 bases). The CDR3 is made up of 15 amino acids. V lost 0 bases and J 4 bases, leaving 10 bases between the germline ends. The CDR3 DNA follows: TGTGCCAGCAGTTTAGCGGAAGGGGAGAATCAGCCCCAGCATTTT. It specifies CASSLAEGENQPQHF.

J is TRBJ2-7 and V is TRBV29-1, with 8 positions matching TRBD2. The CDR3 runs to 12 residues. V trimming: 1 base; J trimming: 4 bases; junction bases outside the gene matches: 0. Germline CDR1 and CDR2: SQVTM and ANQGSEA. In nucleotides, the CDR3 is TGCAGCGTTGAAGTAGCGGGATACGAGCAGTACTTC. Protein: CSVEVAGYEQYF.

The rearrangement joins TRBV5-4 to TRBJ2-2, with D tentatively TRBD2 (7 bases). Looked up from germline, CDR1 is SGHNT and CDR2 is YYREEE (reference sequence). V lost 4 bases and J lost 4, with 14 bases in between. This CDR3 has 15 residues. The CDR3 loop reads CASSPRGAGTGELFF. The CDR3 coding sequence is TGTGCCAGCAGCCCACGGGGGGCCGGCACCGGGGAGCTGTTTTTT.

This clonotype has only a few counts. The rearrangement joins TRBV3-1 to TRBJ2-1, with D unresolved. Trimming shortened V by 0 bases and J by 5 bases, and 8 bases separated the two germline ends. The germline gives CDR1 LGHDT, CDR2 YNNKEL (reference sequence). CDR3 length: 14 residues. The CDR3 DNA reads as TGTGCCAGCAGCCAAGATTGGGGAAACAATGAGCAGTTCTTC. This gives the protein CASSQDWGNNEQFF.

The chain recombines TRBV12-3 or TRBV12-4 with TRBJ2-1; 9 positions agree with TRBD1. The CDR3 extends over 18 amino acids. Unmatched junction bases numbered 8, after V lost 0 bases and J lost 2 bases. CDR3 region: CASSLAGTGNHPYNEQFF. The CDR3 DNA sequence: TGTGCCAGCAGTTTAGCGGGGACAGGGAACCATCCCTACAATGAGCAGTTCTTC.

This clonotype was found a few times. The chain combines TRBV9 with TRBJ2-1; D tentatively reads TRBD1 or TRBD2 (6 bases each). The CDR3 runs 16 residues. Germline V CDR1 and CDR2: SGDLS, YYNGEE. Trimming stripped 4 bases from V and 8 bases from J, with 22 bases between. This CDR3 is CASSFPKGGPPHEQFF. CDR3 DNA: TGTGCCAGCAGCTTTCCGAAGGGGGGCCCCCCCCATGAGCAGTTCTTC. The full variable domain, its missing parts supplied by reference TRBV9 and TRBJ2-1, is DSGVTQTPKHLITATGQRVTLRCSPRSGDLSVYWYQQSLDQGLQFLIQYYNGEERAKGNILERFSAQQFPDLHSELNLSSLELGDSALYFCASSFPKGGPPHEQFFGPGTRLTVL.

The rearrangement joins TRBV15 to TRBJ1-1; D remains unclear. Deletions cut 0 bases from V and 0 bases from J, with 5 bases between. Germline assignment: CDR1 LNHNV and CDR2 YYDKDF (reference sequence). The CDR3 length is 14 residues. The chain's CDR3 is CATSRDRVNTEAFF. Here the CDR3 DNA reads TGTGCCACCAGCAGAGATCGGGTGAACACTGAAGCTTTCTTT.

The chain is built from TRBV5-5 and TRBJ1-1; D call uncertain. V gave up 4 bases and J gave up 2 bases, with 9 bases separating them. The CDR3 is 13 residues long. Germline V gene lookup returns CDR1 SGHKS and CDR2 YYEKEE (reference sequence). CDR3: CASSLLANTEAFF. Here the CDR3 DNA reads TGTGCCAGCAGCCTACTGGCAAACACTGAAGCTTTCTTT.

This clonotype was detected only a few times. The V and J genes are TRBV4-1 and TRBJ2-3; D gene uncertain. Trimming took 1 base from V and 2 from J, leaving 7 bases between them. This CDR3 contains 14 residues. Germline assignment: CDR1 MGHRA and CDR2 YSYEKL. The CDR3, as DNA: TGCGCCAGCAGCCAAGGTTATCCCACAGATACGCAGTATTTT. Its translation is CASSQGYPTDTQYF.

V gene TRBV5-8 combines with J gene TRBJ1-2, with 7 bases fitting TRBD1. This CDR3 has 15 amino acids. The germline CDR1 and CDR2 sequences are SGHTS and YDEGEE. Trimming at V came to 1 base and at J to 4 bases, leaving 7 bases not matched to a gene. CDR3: CASSLREGAIYGYTF. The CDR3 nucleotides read TGTGCCAGCAGCTTGAGGGAGGGGGCGATCTATGGCTACACCTTC. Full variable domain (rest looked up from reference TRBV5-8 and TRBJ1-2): EAGVTQSPTHLIKTRGQQATLRCSPISGHTSVYWYQQALGLGLQFLLWYDEGEERNRGNFPPRFSGRQFPNYSSELNVNALELEDSALYLCASSLREGAIYGYTFGSGTRLTVV.

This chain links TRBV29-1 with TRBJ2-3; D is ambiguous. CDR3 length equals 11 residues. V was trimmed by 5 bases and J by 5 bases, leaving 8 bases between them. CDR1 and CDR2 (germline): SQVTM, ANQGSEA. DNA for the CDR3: TGCAGCGTTTTCGACGGAGATACGCAGTATTTT. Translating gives CSVFDGDTQYF.

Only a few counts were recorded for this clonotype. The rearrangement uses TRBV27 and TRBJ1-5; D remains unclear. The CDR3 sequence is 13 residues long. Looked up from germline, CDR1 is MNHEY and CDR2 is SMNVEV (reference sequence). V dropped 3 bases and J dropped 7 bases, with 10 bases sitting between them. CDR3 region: CASSLGIGQPQHF. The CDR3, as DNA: TGTGCCAGCAGTTTGGGGATCGGGCAGCCCCAGCATTTT.

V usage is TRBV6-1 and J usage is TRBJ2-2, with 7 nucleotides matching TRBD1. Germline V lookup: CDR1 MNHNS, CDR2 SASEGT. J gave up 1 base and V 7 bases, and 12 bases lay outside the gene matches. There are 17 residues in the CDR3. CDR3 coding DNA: TGTGCCAGCACCACATCCCGGGACAGCCTGAACACCGGGGAGCTGTTTTTT. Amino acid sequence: CASTTSRDSLNTGELFF.